This T cell receptor beta chain was documented in a study of T-cell memory formation after mild COVID-19. This clonotype was recorded at least ten times. The target antigen is unknown. Study results and limitations: Certain responding clones were present in pre-infection memory, suggesting participation of cross-reactive memory. Nothing showed for sure that second-wave clones peaking on day 37 were SARS-CoV-2 specific.

Germline CDR1 SGHTA, CDR2 FQGNSA. J lost 10 bases, V lost 4 bases, and 8 bases had no gene match. CDR3 length equals 13 residues. Constant-segment-primed 5'RACE gave TCR alpha and TCR beta cDNA libraries with sample barcodes and UMIs. Using its own MiXCR run on the 5' RACE reads, TCRdb lists one record per CDR3 protein. This table holds approximately 480,000 distinct CDR3 sequences, 15% to 20% found once. The rearrangement links TRBV7-2 to TRBJ2-3; 7 bases match TRBD1. The sequenced sample was PBMCs or a T cell subset sorted from them (not recorded which). The origin of this receptor is an adult woman who had mild COVID-19 (a few samples of this study predate the infection). Cell type and time point are not known. In DNA form, the CDR3 reads TGTGCCAGCAGCTCTAGGGGACAGATGGCGCAGTATTTT. Translation: CASSSRGQMAQYF.